These T cell receptor beta chains were read from a single sample in a study of control samples from healthy donors and cancer patients. Data came from immunoSEQ multiplex PCR; TCRdb stores just in-frame clones and leaves some out. Among some 140,000 clones listed, around nine tenths were seen once. The sequenced sample consisted of blood. Source of these receptors: a man between 25 and 39 years old in good health. Each CDR3 is given with its conserved first and last residue. D genes are given only for firm matches. For some rows the clone size is stated as once, few or many, or as a class when expanded; others skip it.

j_call v_call clone_size d_call cdr3_aa cdr3_nt
TRBJ2-1 TRBV7-9 - TRBD1 CASSFLGQGEYEQFF TGTGCCAGCAGCTTTCTGGGACAGGGGGAATATGAGCAGTTCTTC
TRBJ1-1 TRBV5-1 - - CASSLRAFGNTEAFF TGCGCCAGCAGCTTGAGAGCCTTTGGAAACACTGAAGCTTTCTTT
TRBJ2-2 TRBV7-9 few TRBD2 CASSRSLLAGGHGELFF TGTGCCAGCAGCCGAAGTCTTCTAGCGGGAGGGCACGGGGAGCTGTTTTTT
TRBJ2-2 TRBV6-5 - - CASSLDFNTGELFF TGTGCCAGCAGTTTAGACTTCAACACCGGGGAGCTGTTTTTT
TRBJ2-7 TRBV7-8 - TRBD2 CASRLKTGGNEQYF TGTGCCAGCCGGCTCAAAACGGGAGGCAACGAGCAGTACTTC
TRBJ2-4 TRBV2 - - CASSEPLPGDNIQYF TGTGCCAGCAGTGAACCCTTGCCGGGAGATAACATTCAGTACTTC
TRBJ1-4 TRBV6-6 - TRBD1 CASRRQGAANEKLFF TGTGCCAGCAGGCGACAGGGGGCGGCTAATGAAAAACTGTTTTTT
TRBJ2-1 TRBV6-5 - TRBD2 CASRSGSSSYNEQFF TGTGCCAGCAGGAGCGGGAGTAGCTCCTACAATGAGCAGTTCTTC
TRBJ2-2 TRBV28 - - CASSLRVWRAGTGELFF TGTGCCAGCAGTTTAAGGGTTTGGAGGGCTGGCACCGGGGAGCTGTTTTTT
TRBJ2-3 TRBV28 - TRBD2 CATAQAGSMNTQYF TGTGCCACCGCACAAGCGGGGTCCATGAATACGCAGTATTTT
TRBJ2-7 TRBV7-2 - TRBD2 CASSLDLAVAYEQYF TGTGCCAGCAGCTTAGATCTAGCGGTCGCCTACGAGCAGTACTTC
TRBJ1-2 TRBV7-9 - - CASSLANRDGYTF TGTGCCAGCAGCTTAGCTAACAGGGATGGCTACACCTTC
TRBJ1-2 TRBV2 - - CASSDQGQSYTF TGTGCCAGCAGTGACCAGGGTCAGAGCTACACCTTC
TRBJ2-1 TRBV6-4 - TRBD2 CASSQAGGSYNEQFF TGTGCCAGCAGTCAAGCGGGAGGCTCCTACAATGAGCAGTTCTTC
TRBJ1-3 TRBV11-2 - - CASSIAGNTIYF TGTGCCAGCAGCATCGCCGGAAACACCATATATTTT
TRBJ2-5 TRBV20-1 once - CSASSGETQYF TGCAGTGCTAGTTCCGGGGAGACCCAGTACTTC
TRBJ2-2 TRBV5-6 - - CASIQNRETGELFF TGTGCCAGCATCCAAAACAGGGAGACCGGGGAGCTGTTTTTT
TRBJ2-3 TRBV4-2 few - CASSQGGGDRTDTQYF TGTGCCAGCAGCCAAGGAGGGGGAGACCGCACAGATACGCAGTATTTT
TRBJ2-1 TRBV4-2 once TRBD2 CASSQDRRQLAGYEQFF TGTGCCAGCAGCCAAGATCGAAGGCAGCTAGCGGGTTATGAGCAGTTCTTC
TRBJ2-6 TRBV19 - - CASSSGYGANVLTF TGTGCCAGTAGTAGCGGGTACGGGGCCAACGTCCTGACTTTC
TRBJ2-1 TRBV3-1/TRBV3-2 - - CASSQEPLGINEQFF TGTGCCAGCAGCCAAGAGCCCCTGGGGATCAATGAGCAGTTCTTC
TRBJ2-7 TRBV27 once - CASSSAQRVYEQYF TGTGCCAGCAGTTCCGCCCAGCGGGTCTACGAGCAGTACTTC
TRBJ2-2 TRBV28 - TRBD1 CASSLLGTEDEGGELFF TGTGCCAGCAGTTTATTGGGGACAGAGGATGAGGGCGGGGAGCTGTTTTTT
TRBJ1-6 TRBV2 - - CASSEILTRGSSPLHF TGTGCCAGCAGTGAAATCTTGACGAGGGGCAGTTCACCCCTCCACTTT
TRBJ2-1 TRBV4-2 - - CASSQEATRVFGEQFF TGTGCCAGCAGCCAAGAAGCGACTCGGGTTTTCGGTGAGCAGTTCTTC
TRBJ2-7 TRBV12-3/TRBV12-4 - - CASRPGGRHEQYF TGTGCCAGCAGACCCGGGGGACGCCACGAGCAGTACTTC
TRBJ1-2 TRBV6-5 - TRBD1 CASTGTVNPFYGYTF TGTGCCAGCACCGGGACAGTCAACCCTTTCTATGGCTACACCTTC
TRBJ1-2 TRBV21-1 once - CASSQRRTGRSGYTF TGTGCCAGCAGCCAAAGAAGGACAGGGCGTTCGGGCTACACCTTC
TRBJ2-2 TRBV6-2/TRBV6-3 - TRBD1 CASSYYEDRPTNTGELFF TGTGCCAGCAGTTACTATGAGGACAGGCCCACGAACACCGGGGAGCTGTTTTTT
TRBJ2-1 TRBV10-3 once - CAIAGGGIGYNEQFF TGTGCCATCGCAGGAGGCGGGATAGGTTACAATGAGCAGTTCTTC
TRBJ2-1 TRBV4-1 - - CASSQDAVSSYNEQFF TGCGCCAGCAGCCAAGATGCGGTGAGCTCCTACAATGAGCAGTTCTTC
TRBJ1-2 TRBV4-2 - - CASSPSPGVNYGYTF TGTGCCAGCAGCCCGAGTCCGGGGGTTAACTATGGCTACACCTTC
TRBJ1-1 TRBV6-4 - - CASSASSVGSTEAFF TGTGCCAGCAGTGCCTCGAGTGTCGGCAGCACTGAAGCTTTCTTT
TRBJ1-2 TRBV19 - - CASRRPESYGYTF TGTGCCAGTAGGAGACCCGAGAGCTATGGCTACACCTTC
TRBJ2-1 TRBV6-2/TRBV6-3 few TRBD2 CASSDGLAGAIYEQFF TGTGCCAGCAGCGACGGGCTAGCGGGAGCTATTTATGAGCAGTTCTTC
TRBJ2-7 TRBV6-5 - - CASSYRVDMDEQYF TGTGCCAGCAGTTACAGGGTGGATATGGACGAGCAGTACTTC
TRBJ2-1 TRBV6-2/TRBV6-3 - - CASSLSRGEQFF TGTGCCAGCAGCCTATCTAGAGGCGAGCAGTTCTTC
TRBJ1-1 TRBV5-1 few - CASSISGPATEAFF TGCGCCAGCAGTATCTCAGGGCCGGCCACTGAAGCTTTCTTT
TRBJ1-5 TRBV15 - - CATSRDGRAQVPQHF TGTGCCACCAGCAGAGATGGCAGGGCACAGGTGCCCCAGCATTTT
TRBJ2-7 TRBV19 - TRBD1 CASRGQGAIGEQYF TGTGCCAGTAGGGGACAGGGGGCGATCGGCGAGCAGTACTTC
TRBJ2-3 TRBV19 - - CASSMSRMITDTQYF TGTGCCAGTAGTATGTCCCGGATGATCACAGATACGCAGTATTTT
TRBJ2-2 TRBV6-5 - - CASSSWGTNTGELFF TGTGCCAGCAGTTCGTGGGGGACGAACACCGGGGAGCTGTTTTTT
TRBJ1-5 TRBV19 - TRBD1 CASKKDRGTNQPQHF TGTGCCAGTAAAAAGGACAGGGGGACCAATCAGCCCCAGCATTTT
TRBJ1-3 TRBV2 - - CASSGNPRQTIYF TGTGCCAGCAGTGGTAATCCCAGGCAGACCATATATTTT
TRBJ2-2 TRBV7-9 - TRBD2 CASSLGGLAFAGELFF TGTGCCAGCAGCTTAGGGGGACTAGCCTTCGCCGGGGAGCTGTTTTTT
TRBJ1-1 TRBV7-9 - - CASSPQSLAGRLMNTEAFF TGTGCCAGCAGCCCCCAGTCGCTGGCAGGGAGACTCATGAACACTGAAGCTTTCTTT
TRBJ2-3 TRBV7-9 - - CASSPGGGTPSTDTQYF TGTGCCAGCAGCCCTGGTGGTGGGACACCAAGCACAGATACGCAGTATTTT
TRBJ2-1 TRBV5-1 - TRBD1 CASSSGTGGYEQFF TGCGCCAGCAGTTCCGGGACAGGGGGATATGAGCAGTTCTTC
TRBJ1-3 TRBV28 - - CASSLPVFSGNTIYF TGTGCCAGCAGTTTACCGGTGTTCTCTGGAAACACCATATATTTT
TRBJ1-2 TRBV27 - TRBD1 CAREGIGGLEDGYTF TGTGCCAGGGAGGGGATAGGGGGCTTGGAGGATGGCTACACCTTC